This T cell receptor beta chain derives from a study of CD8 T cells in Susac syndrome (dated by TCRdb to about 2019). For the study in its entirety: Repertoire sequencing was used to test whether CD8+ T cell activation and differentiation in Susac syndrome was antigen driven. What the authors observed across the whole study: The study acknowledged that relatively few individuals were included in the TCR sequencing and HLA analysis.

The CDR3 measures 13 amino acids from cysteine to phenylalanine. CDR3 DNA is the only sequence kept; it has 39 bases, read in frame from the first base. From a lookup of the germline V gene, CDR1 and CDR2 are KGHSY and FQNENV. Trimming costs V 2 bases and J 7 bases, and their ends lie 12 bases apart. Peripheral blood CD8+ and CD4+ T cells from healthy donors, Susac syndrome patients and multiple sclerosis patients were profiled by high-throughput TCR beta sequencing. The multiple sclerosis controls were treatment-naive patients who had stable or active relapsing-remitting disease and met the revised McDonald criteria. Bulk CD8+ and CD4+ T cells were purified by magnetic negative isolation, while CD8+ TEMRA cells were enriched using FACS. Blood was drawn into EDTA tubes, processed within 24 hours, and PBMCs were isolated by density gradient centrifugation. PBMCs intended for TCR sequencing were cryopreserved in liquid nitrogen and thawed later in a water bath at 37 degrees C. Purity of sorted or isolated CD4+, CD8+ and CD8+ TEMRA cells was at least 90%.

RNA was extracted using the RNeasy kit, and roughly 0.5 to 1 ug of the RNA was reverse transcribed with random hexamers. TCR beta CDR3 regions were amplified with the immunoSEQ multiplex PCR assay covering 54 Vbeta and 13 Jbeta segments. PCR amplification bias was corrected by using a synthetic template baseline for primer optimization and computational correction. As for the authors' bioinformatics: Reads were annotated to V, D and J genes per IMGT and analyzed with immunoSEQ Analyzer, keeping only productive sequences. Clonality was calculated as one minus the Shannon entropy normalized by log2 of the number of productive unique sequences. Public and private clones were assessed among the 100 most prevalent clones of each patient and control. A clone was defined as Susac-specific if it was absent from the healthy and MS cohorts, from 1052 published viral clones and from other ImmuneACCESS disease sequences. Through fastp at Q25 and MiXCR, TCRdb rebuilt clones from the public reads, retaining in-frame beta chains. Every distinct CDR3 protein forms one entry, paired with its most common genes and DNA. The V and J calls were determined by TCRdb, not by the authors. In all, the sample holds 150,000 to 200,000 distinct CDR3 sequences, and about 95% of those were seen once. Of the sample, 0.093% falls within the top ten clones.

On this clonotype itself: Its antigen is currently not known. Per-base quality was not reported, and no clone a single base away is much larger than it.

This sequence was found in a human donor with multiple sclerosis. The sample comprised CD4+ T cells from PBMCs. The chain is made from TRBV16 and TRBJ2-7, and the D gene may be TRBD1, 6 bases matching. The nucleotide sequence reads as follows: TGTGCCAGCAGCCAAGACAGGCTAGGAGAGCAGTACTTC. This gives the protein CASSQDRLGEQYF.